The 2 T cell receptor beta chains below were found in one sample sequenced in a study of T cell changes during pregnancy in multiple sclerosis. Generated by immunoSEQ multiplex PCR, the TCRdb table keeps only in-frame clones and is missing some. This table holds tens of thousands of clones, 92% found once. The specimen comprised peripheral blood, sampled in the second trimester of pregnancy. The source is a female donor in good health, enrolled as a control in a pregnancy study.

This rearrangement joins TRBV27 to TRBJ2-7, with D unresolved. Germline loops: CDR1 MNHEY, CDR2 SMNVEV (reference sequence). V was shortened by 5 bases and J by 2 bases, with 4 bases between the two germline ends. The CDR3 covers 11 residues. CDR3 DNA: TGTGCCAGCAGTGACACCTACGAGCAGTACTTC. Translated, it gives CASSDTYEQYF.

The chain links TRBV2 to TRBJ2-7, with 8 positions matching TRBD1. The CDR3 runs 15 residues. Trimming cost V 9 bases and J 2 bases; bases outside gene matches: 12. Germline loops: CDR1 SNHLY, CDR2 FYNNEI. This CDR3 is CASNTPGQATYEQYF. CDR3 nucleotides: TGTGCCAGTAATACCCCGGGACAGGCGACCTACGAGCAGTACTTC.